These T cell receptor beta chains were read from a single sample in a study of T and B cells in COVID-19 patients. TCRdb fed the multiplex PCR reads into MiXCR, producing one record per CDR3 protein. The sample holds over 5,000 distinct CDR3 sequences; more than 25% are singletons and the top ten take about 60%. Sequencing was performed on blood. These receptors all stem from a human donor with active COVID-19. Both conserved end residues are part of each CDR3. The order of the fields is CDR3 length, J gene, clone size, V gene, D gene, CDR3 DNA, CDR3 protein. The D gene is left open where the match is weak. Clone size is shown for a subset of rows, as once, few, many or a class of expanded clone.

13 | TRBJ2-3 | medium-sized | TRBV29-1 | TRBD2 | TGCAGCGTTCCGACTAGCGGGGGGGATACGCAGTATTTT | CSVPTSGGDTQYF
12 | TRBJ2-2 | medium-sized | TRBV12-3/TRBV12-4 | NA | TGTGCCAGCAGGCAAGGGGGTGGGGAGCTGTTTTTT | CASRQGGGELFF
11 | TRBJ2-7 | few | TRBV20-1 | NA | TGCAGTGGCGGAGACGCCCTGGAGCAGTACTTC | CSGGDALEQYF
17 | TRBJ1-5 | NA | TRBV18 | TRBD1 | TGTGCCAGCTCGCGTGAGCCGGGACAGGGGTCCGGGCAGCCCCAGCATTTT | CASSREPGQGSGQPQHF
15 | TRBJ2-7 | NA | TRBV19 | NA | TGTGCCAGTAGTATACATTCGGACTCGCCGGGCGAGCAGTACTTC | CASSIHSDSPGEQYF
13 | TRBJ1-1 | few | TRBV10-3 | NA | TGTGCCAGCAACCAAAACGTGAACACTGAAGCTTTCTTT | CASNQNVNTEAFF
17 | TRBJ2-2 | NA | TRBV27 | TRBD2 | TGTGCCAGCAGTTTTGGACTAGCGGGAGCGAACACCGGGGAGCTGTTTTTT | CASSFGLAGANTGELFF
14 | TRBJ2-5 | few | TRBV12-3/TRBV12-4 | NA | TGTGCCAGCTCCAGGGGTCTACAGGAGGAGACCCAGTACTTC | CASSRGLQEETQYF
14 | TRBJ2-3 | NA | TRBV19 | TRBD2 | TGTGCCAGGGGGGAACTAGCGGGCACAGATACGCAGTATTTT | CARGELAGTDTQYF
15 | TRBJ2-2 | few | TRBV5-5 | TRBD1 | TGTGCCAGCAGCTTGGTGGACAGGGGCACCGGGGAGCTGTTTTTT | CASSLVDRGTGELFF
14 | TRBJ2-1 | NA | TRBV19 | NA | TGTGCCAGTAGTATAGGGGGGCCTTCTAATGAGCGGTTCTTC | CASSIGGPSNERFF
16 | TRBJ1-5 | NA | TRBV19 | TRBD1 | TGTGCCAGTAGTATCGGGGACAGGGGTTCAAATCAGCCCCAGCATTTT | CASSIGDRGSNQPQHF
16 | TRBJ2-7 | once | TRBV7-4 | TRBD2 | TGTGCCAGCAGCCCGGGAGTAGCGGGAGGGACCTACGAGCAGTACTTC | CASSPGVAGGTYEQYF
15 | TRBJ2-5 | few | TRBV5-5 | TRBD2 | TGTGCCAGCAGCACCCTAGCGGGAGCCCAAGAGACCCAGTACTTC | CASSTLAGAQETQYF
17 | TRBJ2-6 | NA | TRBV7-9 | TRBD2 | TGTGCCAGCAGCTTAGGAAGGGCGGGGGCTGGGGCCAACGTCCTGACTTTC | CASSLGRAGAGANVLTF
14 | TRBJ2-5 | NA | TRBV6-5 | TRBD2 | TGTGCCAGCAGTACCAACCGGGACTATGAGACCCAGTACTTC | CASSTNRDYETQYF
15 | TRBJ2-3 | medium-sized | TRBV19 | NA | TGTGCCAGTAGTATCAATTTTGGGGCAGCAGATACGCAGTATTTT | CASSINFGAADTQYF
13 | TRBJ2-7 | medium-sized | TRBV29-1 | TRBD1 | TGCAGCGTGGCCCGGGGACAGGGCGGCGAGCAGTACTTC | CSVARGQGGEQYF
14 | TRBJ2-7 | few | TRBV27 | NA | TGTGCCAGCACCCCTGAGACAGCGGCTGGAAAGCAGTACTTC | CASTPETAAGKQYF
13 | TRBJ2-7 | few | TRBV6-2/TRBV6-3 | NA | TGTGCCAGCAGGCGGGACAGACCAAGGGAGCAGTACTTC | CASRRDRPREQYF
15 | TRBJ2-3 | once | TRBV11-1 | NA | TGTGCCAGCACCTTGCAGCGAGGAGGGGCAGATACGCAGTATTTT | CASTLQRGGADTQYF
17 | TRBJ2-2 | many | TRBV6-2/TRBV6-3 | NA | TGTGCCAGCAGCCACAGGGCTCCTCGTCTGAACACCGGGGAGCTGTTTTTT | CASSHRAPRLNTGELFF
14 | TRBJ1-2 | few | TRBV6-5 | TRBD1 | TGTGCCAGCAGGGAGTCCACAGGGGAAAATGGCTACACCTTC | CASRESTGENGYTF
13 | TRBJ2-3 | medium-sized | TRBV27 | NA | TGTGCCAGCAGTTTCCCTACCACAGATACGCAGTATTTT | CASSFPTTDTQYF
16 | TRBJ1-2 | NA | TRBV30 | NA | TGTGCCTGGAGGACTACAGGGACCTACATTAACTATGGCTGCACCTTC | CAWRTTGTYINYGCTF
13 | TRBJ2-7 | NA | TRBV18 | TRBD1 | TGTGCCAGCTCACTTCAGGGGGCCTACGAGCAGTACTTC | CASSLQGAYEQYF
16 | TRBJ2-1 | NA | TRBV15 | NA | TGTGCCACCGGAACGGGATCTCGCAGCTCCTACAATGAGCAGTTCTTC | CATGTGSRSSYNEQFF
14 | TRBJ1-4 | NA | TRBV20-1 | NA | TGCAGTGCTAGAGAAGGGGGGCCGGGAGAAAAACTGTTTTTT | CSAREGGPGEKLFF
14 | TRBJ2-7 | NA | TRBV5-8 | TRBD1 | TGTGCCAGCGTCACGTCCAGGGGGACATACGAGCAGTACTTC | CASVTSRGTYEQYF
13 | TRBJ2-1 | medium-sized | TRBV30 | NA | TGTGCCTGGAGTGTACCCTCATACAATGAGCAGTTCTTC | CAWSVPSYNEQFF
14 | TRBJ2-3 | few | TRBV19 | NA | TGTGCCAGCAGCTTGCCCGGGAGAGCAGATACGCAGTATTTT | CASSLPGRADTQYF
15 | TRBJ2-2 | medium-sized | TRBV19 | NA | TGTGCCAGTAGGTTGGCCGCTACGAACACCGGGGAGCTGTTTTTT | CASRLAATNTGELFF
10 | TRBJ2-2 | medium-sized | TRBV19 | NA | TGTGCCAGTAGTGCCGGGGAGCTGTTTTTT | CASSAGELFF
15 | TRBJ2-1 | many | TRBV7-2 | TRBD2 | TGTGCCAGCAGCGCGGGACTAGCGGGAGTCAATGAGCAGTTCTTC | CASSAGLAGVNEQFF
16 | TRBJ2-3 | NA | TRBV30 | TRBD2 | TGTGCCTGGAGTGTACTTGCGGGGGGGATCACAGATACGCAGTATTTT | CAWSVLAGGITDTQYF
11 | TRBJ2-2 | NA | TRBV28 | NA | TGTGCCTCGAGGGGAGTTGGGGAGCTGTTTTTT | CASRGVGELFF
16 | TRBJ2-1 | medium-sized | TRBV15 | NA | TGTGCCACCAGCACCTACCCCGGGTCCACCTACAATGAGCAGTTCTTC | CATSTYPGSTYNEQFF
17 | TRBJ2-7 | NA | TRBV29-1 | TRBD1 | TGCAGCGTTCACCCTCGTCTACCAGGGACAGGGGGCTACGAGCAGTACTTC | CSVHPRLPGTGGYEQYF
11 | TRBJ2-3 | NA | TRBV20-1 | NA | TGCAGTCGACGTACGGGGGATACGCAGTATTTT | CSRRTGDTQYF
13 | TRBJ2-7 | medium-sized | TRBV29-1 | NA | TGCAGCGTCCCCCCGGGGTGGGACTACGAGCAGTACTTC | CSVPPGWDYEQYF
14 | TRBJ2-1 | NA | TRBV29-1 | TRBD1 | TGCAGCGTCTCCGGGACAGGGACGTTGTATGAGCAGTTCTTC | CSVSGTGTLYEQFF
13 | TRBJ1-1 | NA | TRBV6-2/TRBV6-3 | NA | TGTGCCAGCAGTTATGAGGCCGCGACTGAAGCTTTCTTT | CASSYEAATEAFF
13 | TRBJ2-3 | NA | TRBV6-2/TRBV6-3 | NA | TGTGCCAGCAGACTTGGGGGCACAGATACGCAGTATTTT | CASRLGGTDTQYF
15 | TRBJ1-2 | medium-sized | TRBV5-1 | TRBD1 | TGCGCCAGCAGCCCACGGACAGGGGGCACCTATGGCTACACCTTC | CASSPRTGGTYGYTF